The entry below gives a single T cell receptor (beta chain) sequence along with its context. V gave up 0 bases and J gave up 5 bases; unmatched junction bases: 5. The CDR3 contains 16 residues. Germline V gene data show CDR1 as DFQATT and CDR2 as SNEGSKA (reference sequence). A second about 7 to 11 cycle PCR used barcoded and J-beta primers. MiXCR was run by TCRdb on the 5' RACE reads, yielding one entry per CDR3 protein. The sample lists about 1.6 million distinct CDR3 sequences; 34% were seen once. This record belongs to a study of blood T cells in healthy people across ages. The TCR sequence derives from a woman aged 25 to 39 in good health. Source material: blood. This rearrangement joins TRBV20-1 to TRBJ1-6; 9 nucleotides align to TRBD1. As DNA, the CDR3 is TGCAGTGCTAGAGACGACAGGGGGTCCCATAATTCACCCCTCCACTTT. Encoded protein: CSARDDRGSHNSPLHF.